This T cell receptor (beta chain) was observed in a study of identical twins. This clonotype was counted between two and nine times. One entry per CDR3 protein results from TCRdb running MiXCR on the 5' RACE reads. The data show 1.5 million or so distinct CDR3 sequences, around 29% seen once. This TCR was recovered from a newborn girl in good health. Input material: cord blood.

CDR3 sequence reads: CASSQDYNLYNEQYF. The DNA for the CDR3 is TGTGCCAGCAGCCAGGACTACAACCTATACAATGAGCAGTACTTC. V usage is TRBV7-2 and J usage is TRBJ2-5, with D perhaps TRBD2 (6 bases). The CDR3 spans 15 residues. Germline assignment: CDR1 SGHTA and CDR2 FQGNSA. Trimming took off 5 bases at V and 11 bases at J, with 24 bases between the two ends.